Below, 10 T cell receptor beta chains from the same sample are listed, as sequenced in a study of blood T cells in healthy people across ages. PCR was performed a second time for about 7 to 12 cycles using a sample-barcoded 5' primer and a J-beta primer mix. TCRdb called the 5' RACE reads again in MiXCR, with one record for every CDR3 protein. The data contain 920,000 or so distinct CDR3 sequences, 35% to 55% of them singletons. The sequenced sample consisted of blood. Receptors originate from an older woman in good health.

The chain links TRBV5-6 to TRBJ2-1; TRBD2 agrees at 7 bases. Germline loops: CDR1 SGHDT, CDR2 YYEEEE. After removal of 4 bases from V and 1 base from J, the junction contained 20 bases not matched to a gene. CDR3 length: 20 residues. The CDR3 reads CASSQKRDYGLGRSYNEQFF. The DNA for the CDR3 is TGTGCCAGCAGCCAAAAGAGGGACTACGGCCTGGGTCGTTCCTACAATGAGCAGTTCTTC.

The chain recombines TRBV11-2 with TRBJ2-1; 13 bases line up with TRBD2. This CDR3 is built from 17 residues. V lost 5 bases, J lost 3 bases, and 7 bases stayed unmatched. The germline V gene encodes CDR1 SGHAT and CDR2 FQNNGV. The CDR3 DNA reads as TGTGCCAGCAGCATACGGACTAGCGGGAGTTTCTACAATGAGCAGTTCTTC. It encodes CASSIRTSGSFYNEQFF.

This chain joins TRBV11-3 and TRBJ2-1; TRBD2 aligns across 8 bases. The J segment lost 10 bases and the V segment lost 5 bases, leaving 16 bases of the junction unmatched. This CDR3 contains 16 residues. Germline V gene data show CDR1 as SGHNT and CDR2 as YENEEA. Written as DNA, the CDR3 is TGTGCCAGCAGCCGTTCCGGACGAGCGGGAGCTGGGGAGCAGTTCTTC. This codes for CASSRSGRAGAGEQFF. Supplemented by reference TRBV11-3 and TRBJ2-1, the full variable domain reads EAGVVQSPRYKIIEKKQPVAFWCNPISGHNTLYWYLQNLGQGPELLIRYENEEAVDDSQLPKDRFSAERLKGVDSTLKIQPAELGDSAVYLCASSRSGRAGAGEQFFGPGTRLTVL.

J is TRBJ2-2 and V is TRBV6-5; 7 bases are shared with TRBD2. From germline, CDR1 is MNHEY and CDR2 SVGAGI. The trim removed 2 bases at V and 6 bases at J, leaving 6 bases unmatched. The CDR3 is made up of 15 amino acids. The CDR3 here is CASSYVGGKAGELFF. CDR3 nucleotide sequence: TGTGCCAGCAGTTACGTGGGAGGGAAGGCCGGGGAGCTGTTTTTT.

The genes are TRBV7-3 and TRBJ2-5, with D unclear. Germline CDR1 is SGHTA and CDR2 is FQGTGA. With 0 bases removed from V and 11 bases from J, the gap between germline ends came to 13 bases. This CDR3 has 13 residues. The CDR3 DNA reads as TGTGCCAGCAGCTTAACCGAAGGGTATGAGCAGTACTTC. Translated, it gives CASSLTEGYEQYF.

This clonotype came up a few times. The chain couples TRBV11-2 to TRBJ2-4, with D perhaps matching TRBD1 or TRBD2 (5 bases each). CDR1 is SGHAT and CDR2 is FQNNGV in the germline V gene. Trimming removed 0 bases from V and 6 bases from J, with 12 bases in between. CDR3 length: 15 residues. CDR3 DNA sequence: TGTGCCAGCAGCTTAGATCTCGGGGACGGAAACATTCAGTACTTC. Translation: CASSLDLGDGNIQYF.

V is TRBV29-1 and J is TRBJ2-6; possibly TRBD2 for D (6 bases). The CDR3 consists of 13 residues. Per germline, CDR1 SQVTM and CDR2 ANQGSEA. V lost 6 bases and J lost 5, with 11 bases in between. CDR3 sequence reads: CSVRDSRANVLTF. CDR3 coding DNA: TGCAGCGTGCGGGATTCTAGGGCCAACGTCCTGACTTTC.

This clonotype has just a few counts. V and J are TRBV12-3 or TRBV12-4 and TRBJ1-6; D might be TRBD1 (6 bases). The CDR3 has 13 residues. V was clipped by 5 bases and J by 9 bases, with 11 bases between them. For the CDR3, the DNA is TGTGCCAGCAGTCCACAGGGAAGTTCACCCCTCCACTTT. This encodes CASSPQGSSPLHF.

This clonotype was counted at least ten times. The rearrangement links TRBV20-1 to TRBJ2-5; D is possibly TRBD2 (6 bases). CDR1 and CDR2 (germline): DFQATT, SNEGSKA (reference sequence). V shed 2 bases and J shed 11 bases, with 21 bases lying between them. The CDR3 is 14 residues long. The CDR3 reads CSARPPLASNEQYF. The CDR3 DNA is TGCAGTGCTAGACCCCCACTAGCTTCCAATGAGCAGTACTTC.

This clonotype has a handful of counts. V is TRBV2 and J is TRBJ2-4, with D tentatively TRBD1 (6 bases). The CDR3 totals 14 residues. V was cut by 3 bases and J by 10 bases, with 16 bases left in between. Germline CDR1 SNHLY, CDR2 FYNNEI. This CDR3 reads CASSEDSSMGIQYF. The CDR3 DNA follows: TGTGCCAGCAGTGAGGACAGTTCAATGGGGATTCAGTACTTC.